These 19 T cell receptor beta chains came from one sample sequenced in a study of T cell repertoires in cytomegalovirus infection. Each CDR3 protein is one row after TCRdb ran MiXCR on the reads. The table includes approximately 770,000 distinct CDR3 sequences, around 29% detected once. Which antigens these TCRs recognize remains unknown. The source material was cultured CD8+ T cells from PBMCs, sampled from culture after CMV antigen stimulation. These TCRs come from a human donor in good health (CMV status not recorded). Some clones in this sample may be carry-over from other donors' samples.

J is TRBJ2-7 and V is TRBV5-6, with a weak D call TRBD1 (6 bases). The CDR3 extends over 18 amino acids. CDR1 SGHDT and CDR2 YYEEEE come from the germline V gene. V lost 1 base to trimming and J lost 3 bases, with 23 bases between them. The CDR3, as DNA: TGTGCCAGCAGCTTGCTTTTTAGTTCTGGCAGGGGTATCTACGAGCAGTACGTC. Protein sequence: CASSLLFSSGRGIYEQYV.

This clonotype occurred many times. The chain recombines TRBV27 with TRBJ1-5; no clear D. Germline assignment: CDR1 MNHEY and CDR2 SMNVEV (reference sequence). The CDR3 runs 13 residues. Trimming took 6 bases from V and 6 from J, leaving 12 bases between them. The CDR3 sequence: CASSLGGSQPQHF. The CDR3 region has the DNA TGTGCCAGCAGCTTAGGAGGTAGTCAGCCCCAGCATTTT.

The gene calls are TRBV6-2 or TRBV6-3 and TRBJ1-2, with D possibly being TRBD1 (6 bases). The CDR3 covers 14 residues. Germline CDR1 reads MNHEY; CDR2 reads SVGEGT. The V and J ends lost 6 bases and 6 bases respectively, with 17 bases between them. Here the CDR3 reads CASSTTGGNDGYTF. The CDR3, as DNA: TGTGCCAGCAGCACCACCGGGGGCAATGATGGCTACACCTTC.

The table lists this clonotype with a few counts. CDR3 in DNA: TGTGCCAGCAGTTCCATGGACAGTGGCTCGACTGAAGCTTTCTTT. It encodes CASSSMDSGSTEAFF. The chain has TRBV6-5 and TRBJ1-1; TRBD1 might be the D (6 bases). Germline CDR1 MNHEY, CDR2 SVGAGI. The V and J ends lost 4 bases and 5 bases respectively, with 17 bases between them. The CDR3 length is 15 residues.

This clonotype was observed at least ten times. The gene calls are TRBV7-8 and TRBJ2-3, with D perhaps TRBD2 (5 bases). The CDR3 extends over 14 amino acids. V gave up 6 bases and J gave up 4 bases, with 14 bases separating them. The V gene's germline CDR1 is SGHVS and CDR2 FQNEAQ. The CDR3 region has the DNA TGTGCCAGCAGGGCGGAGCATAGCGCAGATACGCAGTATTTT. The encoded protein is CASRAEHSADTQYF.

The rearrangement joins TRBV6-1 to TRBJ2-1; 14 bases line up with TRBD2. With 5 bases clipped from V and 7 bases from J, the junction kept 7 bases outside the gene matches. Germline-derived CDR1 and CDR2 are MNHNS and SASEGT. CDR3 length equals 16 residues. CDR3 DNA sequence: TGTGCCAGCAGTTGGCCGGGACTAGCGGGGGATAATGAGCAGTTCTTC. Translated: CASSWPGLAGDNEQFF.

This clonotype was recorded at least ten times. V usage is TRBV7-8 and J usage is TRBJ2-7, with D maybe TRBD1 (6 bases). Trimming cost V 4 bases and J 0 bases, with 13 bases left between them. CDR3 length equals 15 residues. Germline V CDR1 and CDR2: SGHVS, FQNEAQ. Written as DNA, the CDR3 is TGTGCCAGCAGCTGGGGCGGACAGAGCTCCTACGAGCAGTACTTC. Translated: CASSWGGQSSYEQYF.

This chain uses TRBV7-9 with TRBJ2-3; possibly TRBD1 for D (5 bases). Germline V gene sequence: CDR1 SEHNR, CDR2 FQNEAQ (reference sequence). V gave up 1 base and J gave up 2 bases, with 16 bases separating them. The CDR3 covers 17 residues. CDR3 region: CASSLGWGLSHTDTQYF. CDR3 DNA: TGTGCCAGCAGCTTAGGCTGGGGCCTATCCCACACAGATACGCAGTATTTT.

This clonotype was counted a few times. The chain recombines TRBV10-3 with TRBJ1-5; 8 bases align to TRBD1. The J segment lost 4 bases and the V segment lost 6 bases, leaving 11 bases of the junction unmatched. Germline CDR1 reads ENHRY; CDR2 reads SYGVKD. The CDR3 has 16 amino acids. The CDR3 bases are TGTGCCATCAGCGACGGACAGGGACCACCTAATCAGCCCCAGCATTTT. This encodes CAISDGQGPPNQPQHF.

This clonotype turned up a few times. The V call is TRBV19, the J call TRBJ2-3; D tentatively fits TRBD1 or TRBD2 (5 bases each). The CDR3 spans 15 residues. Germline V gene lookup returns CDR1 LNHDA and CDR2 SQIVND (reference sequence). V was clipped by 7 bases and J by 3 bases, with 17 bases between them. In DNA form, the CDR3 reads TGTGCCAGTAAGCTCTCAGGGAGCTGGACAGATACGCAGTATTTT. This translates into CASKLSGSWTDTQYF.

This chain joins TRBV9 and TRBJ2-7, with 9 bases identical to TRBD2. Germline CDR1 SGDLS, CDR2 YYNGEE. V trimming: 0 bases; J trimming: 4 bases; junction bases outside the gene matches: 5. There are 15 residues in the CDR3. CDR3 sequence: CASSVDGGGAYEQYF. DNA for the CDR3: TGTGCCAGCAGCGTAGATGGCGGGGGGGCGTACGAGCAGTACTTC.

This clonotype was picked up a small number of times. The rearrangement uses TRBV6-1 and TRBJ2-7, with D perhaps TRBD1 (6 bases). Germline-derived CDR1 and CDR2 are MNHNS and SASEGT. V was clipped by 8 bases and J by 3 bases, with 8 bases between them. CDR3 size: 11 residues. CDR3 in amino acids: CASRTVYEQYF. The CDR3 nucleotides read TGTGCCAGCCGGACAGTCTACGAGCAGTACTTC.

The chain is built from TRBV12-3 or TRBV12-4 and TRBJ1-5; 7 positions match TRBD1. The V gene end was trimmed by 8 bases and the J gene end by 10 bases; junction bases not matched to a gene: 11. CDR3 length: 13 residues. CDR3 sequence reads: CASGQTGEEPQHF. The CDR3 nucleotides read TGTGCCAGCGGACAAACAGGGGAGGAACCCCAGCATTTT.

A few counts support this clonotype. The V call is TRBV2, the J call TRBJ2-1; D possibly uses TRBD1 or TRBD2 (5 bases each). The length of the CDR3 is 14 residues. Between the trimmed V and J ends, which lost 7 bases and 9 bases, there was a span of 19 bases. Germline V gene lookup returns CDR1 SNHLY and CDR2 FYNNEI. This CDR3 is CASIGLGAGGEQFF. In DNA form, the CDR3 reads TGTGCCAGCATTGGGCTAGGGGCTGGAGGTGAGCAGTTCTTC.

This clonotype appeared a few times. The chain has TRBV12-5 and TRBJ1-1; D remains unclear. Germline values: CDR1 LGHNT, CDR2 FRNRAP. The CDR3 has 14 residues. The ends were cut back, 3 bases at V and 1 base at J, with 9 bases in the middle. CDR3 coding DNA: TGTGCTAGTGGTTTTAGCTCAACGAACACTGAAGCTTTCTTT. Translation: CASGFSSTNTEAFF.

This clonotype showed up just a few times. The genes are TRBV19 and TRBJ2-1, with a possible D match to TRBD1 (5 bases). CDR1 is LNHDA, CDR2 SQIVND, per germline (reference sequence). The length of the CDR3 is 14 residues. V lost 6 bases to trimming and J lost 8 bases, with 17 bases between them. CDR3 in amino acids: CASRPSLQQDEQFF. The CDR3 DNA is TGTGCCAGTAGACCCTCCCTTCAACAGGATGAGCAGTTCTTC.

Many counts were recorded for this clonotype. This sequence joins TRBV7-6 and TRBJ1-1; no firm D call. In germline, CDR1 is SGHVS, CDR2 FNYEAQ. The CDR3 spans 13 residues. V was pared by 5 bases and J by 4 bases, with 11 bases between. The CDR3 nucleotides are TGTGCCAGCAGCAAACTAGGAACCACTGAAGCTTTCTTT. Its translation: CASSKLGTTEAFF.

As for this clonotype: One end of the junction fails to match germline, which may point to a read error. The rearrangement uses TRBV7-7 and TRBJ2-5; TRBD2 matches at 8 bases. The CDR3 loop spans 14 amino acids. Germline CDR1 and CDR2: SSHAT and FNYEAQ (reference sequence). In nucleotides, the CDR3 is TGTGCTAGCAGCTTGGGGACTAGTAAAGAGACCCAGTACTTC. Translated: CASSLGTSKETQYF.

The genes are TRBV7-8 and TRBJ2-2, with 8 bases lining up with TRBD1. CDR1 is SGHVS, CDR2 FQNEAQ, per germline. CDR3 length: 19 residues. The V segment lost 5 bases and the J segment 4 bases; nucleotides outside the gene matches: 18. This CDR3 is CASSPELPYGQGFTGELFF. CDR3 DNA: TGTGCCAGCAGCCCGGAGCTTCCCTACGGACAGGGTTTCACCGGGGAGCTGTTTTTT.